This T cell receptor (beta chain) was recovered during a study of blood T cell repertoires in COVID-19. Using immunoSEQ multiplex PCR, the repertoire was profiled, and TCRdb retains in-frame clones only, with some absent. The sample holds over 45,000 clones; roughly 76% are singletons and the top ten take approximately 20%. Sequencing used peripheral blood. The sequence was collected from a man in his forties or fifties with active or convalescent COVID-19.

In nucleotides, the CDR3 is TGTGCCACCAGCAGAGAAGTACACGGCACAGATACGCAGTATTTT. Its translation: CATSREVHGTDTQYF. This chain uses TRBV15 with TRBJ2-3; D remains ambiguous. This CDR3 has 15 residues. Per the germline V gene, CDR1 is LNHNV and CDR2 is YYDKDF (reference sequence). Deletions cut 0 bases from V and 1 base from J, with 8 bases between. Looking up the rest from reference TRBV15 and TRBJ2-3 gives the full variable domain: DAMVIQNPRYQVTQFGKPVTLSCSQTLNHNVMYWYQQKSSQAPKLLFHYYDKDFNNEADTPDNFQSRRPNTSFCFLDIRSPGLGDTAMYLCATSREVHGTDTQYFGPGTRLTVL.